The clone carrying this T cell receptor beta chain was detected a few times. Antigen: not known. Germline V lookup: CDR1 LGHDT, CDR2 YNNKEL (reference sequence). The CDR3 runs 14 residues. The V and J ends lost 4 bases and 2 bases respectively, with 12 bases between them. This sample is drawn from a study of T cell responses to AZD1222 COVID-19 vaccine. Study-wide results and caveats: Two AZD1222 administrations were followed by greater Spike-specific TCR breadth and depth. Just a handful of AZD1222 recipients tested seropositive at baseline.

Clones were read by immunoSEQ multiplex PCR, and TCRdb kept only the in-frame ones, dropping some. This table has some 150,000 clones, 89% appearing once. This sample comprised peripheral blood, obtained on day 0 of AZD1222 vaccination. The clonotype originates from an adult in good health. The gene calls are TRBV3-1 (or the pseudogene TRBV3-2) and TRBJ2-7; D is unclear. CDR3: CASSPPGLPYEQYF. Written as DNA, the CDR3 is TGTGCCAGCAGCCCCCCGGGCCTTCCCTACGAGCAGTACTTC.